This paragraph reports one TCR beta chain. Its antigen is unidentified. Other DNA sequences in this sample translate to the same CDR3. Tens of thousands of T cell genomes (around 200 ng DNA) went into each sorted-subset replicate. The table came from immunoSEQ multiplex PCR; TCRdb's copy has only in-frame clones and leaves some out. Seen here are about 2.5 million clones, 80% to 95% observed once, and the top ten hold approximately 0.41%. CD45RA-negative memory and CD45RA+ naive subsets were split from the CD4+ cells. This sample was included in a study of shared clonotypes between healthy human individuals. General study results and limits: An expected dependence of interdonor clonotype sharing on sequencing depth was noted. Generation probabilities of non-shared clonotypes were lower (relative to those shared by all four donors).

The CDR3 runs to 15 residues. Trimming removed 0 bases from V and 1 base from J, with 8 bases in between. Germline CDR1 is SGDLS and CDR2 is YYNGEE. The J gene is TRBJ2-1, the V gene TRBV9; D unresolved. This receptor was taken from a man younger than 35 in good health. Some clones in this sample may be carry-over from other donors' samples. The sample taken for sequencing was naive CD4+ T cells from PBMCs. The subset denotes: CD45RA+ positively selected. CDR3 amino acids: CASSVAAGSYNEQFF. In DNA, the CDR3 is TGTGCCAGCAGCGTAGCGGCCGGATCCTACAATGAGCAGTTCTTC.